This entry describes one T cell receptor (beta chain). Germline values: CDR1 MNHNS, CDR2 SASEGT. V dropped 3 bases and J dropped 1; count of bases not matched to a gene: 2. CDR3 length: 14 amino acids. The assay was immunoSEQ multiplex PCR, and TCRdb's table has in-frame clones only and misses some. The sample consists of some 100,000 clones, approximately 84% of them appearing once. These data belong to a study of T cell responses to AZD1222 COVID-19 vaccine. The V call is TRBV6-1, the J call TRBJ1-1; TRBD1 matches 7 bases. This receptor was identified in an adult in good health. The specimen comprised peripheral blood, sampled on day 0 of AZD1222 vaccination. CDR3: CASSDHRGNTEAFF. The DNA for the CDR3 is TGTGCCAGCAGTGATCACAGGGGGAACACTGAAGCTTTCTTT.